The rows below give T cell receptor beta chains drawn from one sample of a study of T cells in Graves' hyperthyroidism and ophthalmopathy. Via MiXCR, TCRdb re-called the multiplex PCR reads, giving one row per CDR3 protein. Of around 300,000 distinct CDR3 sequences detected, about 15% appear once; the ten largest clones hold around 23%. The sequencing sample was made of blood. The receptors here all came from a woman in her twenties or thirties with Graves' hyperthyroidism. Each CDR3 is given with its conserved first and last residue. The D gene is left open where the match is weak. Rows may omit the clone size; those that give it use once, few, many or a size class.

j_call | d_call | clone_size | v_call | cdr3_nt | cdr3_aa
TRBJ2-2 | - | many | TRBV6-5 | TGTGCCAGCAGTTACCCCGGAGAGGGGGGGAACGGGGAGCTGTTTTTT | CASSYPGEGGNGELFF
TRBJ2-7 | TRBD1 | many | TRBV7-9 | TGTGCCAGCAGCTTAGTCCCGGGACAGGGCCCAACGGGGGAGCAGTACTTC | CASSLVPGQGPTGEQYF
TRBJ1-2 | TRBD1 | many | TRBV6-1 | TGTGCCAGCAGTTCCGGACAGGGCAACTATGGCTACACCTTC | CASSSGQGNYGYTF
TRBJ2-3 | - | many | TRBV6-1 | TGTGCCAGCAGCTTACAGGGATATGCCACAGATACGCAGTATTTT | CASSLQGYATDTQYF
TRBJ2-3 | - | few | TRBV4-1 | TGCGCCAGCAGCCTCCTTCACCCCTCAGATACGCAGTATTTT | CASSLLHPSDTQYF
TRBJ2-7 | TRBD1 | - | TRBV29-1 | TGCAGCGCCCGGACAGGGACGGGCTACGAGCAGTACTTC | CSARTGTGYEQYF
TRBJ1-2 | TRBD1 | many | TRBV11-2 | TGTGCCAGCAGCATGCTCCGGGACAGGGGCGGCGGCTACACCTTC | CASSMLRDRGGGYTF
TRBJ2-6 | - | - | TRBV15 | TGTGCCACCAGCAGAGGAGAATCTGGGGCCAACGTCCTGACTTTC | CATSRGESGANVLTF
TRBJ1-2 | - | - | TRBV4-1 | TGCGCCAGCAGCCGCCCCGGGAGCAAGGGGGGCTACACCTTC | CASSRPGSKGGYTF
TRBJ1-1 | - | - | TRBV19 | TGTGCCAGTAGGAGAGTTGGGACTCAGGGAAAAACTGAAGCTTTCTTT | CASRRVGTQGKTEAFF
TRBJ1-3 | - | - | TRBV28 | TGTGCCAGCAGTTTACCCCGACAGCCTGGAAACACCATATATTTT | CASSLPRQPGNTIYF
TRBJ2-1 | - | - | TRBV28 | TGTGCCAGCAGCTGGGGGGCTAGTGGACGGGGTGGGGGGAATGAGCAGTTCTTC | CASSWGASGRGGGNEQFF
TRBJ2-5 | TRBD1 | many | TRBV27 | TGTGCCCGCTTTGGAGACAGGGGGCCGGGGGAGACCCAGTACTTC | CARFGDRGPGETQYF
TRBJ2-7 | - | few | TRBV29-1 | TGCAGCGCCCGGGGCTCCCTTGGGGACGAGCAGTACTTC | CSARGSLGDEQYF